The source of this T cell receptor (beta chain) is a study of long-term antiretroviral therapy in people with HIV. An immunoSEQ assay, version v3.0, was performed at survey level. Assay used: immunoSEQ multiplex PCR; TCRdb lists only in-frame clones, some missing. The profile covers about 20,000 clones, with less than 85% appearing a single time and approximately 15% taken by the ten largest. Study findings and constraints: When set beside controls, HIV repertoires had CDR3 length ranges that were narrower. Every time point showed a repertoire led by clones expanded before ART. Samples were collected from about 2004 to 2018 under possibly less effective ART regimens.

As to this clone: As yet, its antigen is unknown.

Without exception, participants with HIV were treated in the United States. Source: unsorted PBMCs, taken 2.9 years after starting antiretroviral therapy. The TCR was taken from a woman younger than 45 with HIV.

In DNA form, the CDR3 reads TGTGCCAGTAGTCTCAGAGGGACCTATAATTCACCCCTCCACTTT. Its protein is CASSLRGTYNSPLHF. The V gene is TRBV19, the J gene TRBJ1-6; no clear D gene. Germline values: CDR1 LNHDA, CDR2 SQIVND (reference sequence). V lost 5 bases, J lost 2 bases, and 10 bases lay in between. The CDR3 consists of 15 residues.